This T cell receptor beta chain is drawn from a study of cytomegalovirus exposure and HLA in healthy donors. In the study overall: Of 398 genotyped donors, 65% to 85% clustered with self-reported Caucasian donors.

The PCR made use of 60 Vbeta and 13 Jbeta primers. Profiled with immunoSEQ multiplex PCR; TCRdb holds only in-frame clones, not every one. The sample yields 190,000 or so clones, under 85% seen once. Points from the study as a whole: In vitro work confirmed that three CMV-associated chains recognize CMV antigens. Being indistinguishable, some V segments were excluded, TRBV6-2 and TRBV6-3 among them.

About this clone: Antigen: not known.

Looked up from germline, CDR1 is MDHEN and CDR2 is SYDVKM. There are 13 residues in the CDR3. The ends lost 8 bases at V and 7 bases at J; junction bases unmatched: 7. The origin of this receptor is a man between 50 and 59 years old in good health and CMV-seronegative. J is TRBJ1-2 and V is TRBV28, with 10 bases identical to TRBD1. Sequencing was done on a sample of PBMCs. DNA for the CDR3: TGTGCCAGCTCAAGCAGGGACAGGGGTGGCTACACCTTC. Protein sequence: CASSSRDRGGYTF.